The 5 T cell receptor beta chains below come from one sample, sequenced in a study of identical twins. Each CDR3 protein gets one entry after TCRdb re-called the 5' RACE reads with MiXCR. The sample lists just under 650,000 distinct CDR3 sequences; under 8.5% were seen once. The same data also contributed to another study, on yellow fever vaccine responses in identical twins.

The material sequenced was PBMCs. Receptors originate from a woman between 18 and 29 years old in good health.

A few counts support this clonotype. CDR3 sequence: CSVKEGQANTEAFF. CDR3 in DNA: TGCAGCGTTAAGGAGGGACAGGCGAACACTGAAGCTTTCTTT. J is TRBJ1-1 and V is TRBV29-1; TRBD1 matches at 8 bases. The germline V gene encodes CDR1 SQVTM and CDR2 ANQGSEA. Trimming removed 5 bases from V and 1 base from J; junction bases left unmatched: 6. This CDR3 contains 14 residues.

This clonotype was counted at least ten times. The rearrangement uses TRBV12-3 or TRBV12-4 and TRBJ1-2; 7 positions match TRBD1. V lost 5 bases and J lost 2; bases outside the gene matches: 5. The CDR3 spans 14 residues. CDR3 loop: CASSPDRANYGYTF. CDR3 DNA sequence: TGTGCCAGCAGTCCAGACAGGGCCAACTATGGCTACACCTTC.

This chain joins TRBV19 and TRBJ1-2, with a tentative D call TRBD1 (5 bases). The CDR3 consists of 15 residues. The ends were cut back, 6 bases at V and 7 bases at J, with 21 bases in the middle. CDR1 and CDR2 from the germline V gene are LNHDA and SQIVND (reference sequence). CDR3 in amino acids: CASSLPGTASRGYTF. CDR3 sequence (DNA): TGTGCCAGTAGCCTCCCTGGGACGGCTTCGCGTGGCTACACCTTC. The full variable domain, rest sourced from reference TRBV19 and TRBJ1-2, is DGGITQSPKYLFRKEGQNVTLSCEQNLNHDAMYWYRQDPGQGLRLIYYSQIVNDFQKGDIAEGYSVSREKKESFPLTVTSAQKNPTAFYLCASSLPGTASRGYTFGSGTRLTVV.

The CDR3 spells CASSFEGQGRNEQFF. For the CDR3, the DNA is TGTGCCAGCAGCTTCGAGGGACAGGGTCGAAATGAGCAGTTCTTC. The chain recombines TRBV7-9 with TRBJ2-1; the match to TRBD1 covers 9 bases. Germline V CDR1 and CDR2: SEHNR, FQNEAQ (reference sequence). This CDR3 comprises 15 residues. Unmatched junction bases numbered 7, after V lost 3 bases and J lost 7 bases.

J is TRBJ2-6 and V is TRBV20-1, with D unresolved. The CDR3 sequence is 16 residues long. Trimming stripped 0 bases from V and 0 bases from J, with 9 bases between. Germline-derived CDR1 and CDR2 are DFQATT and SNEGSKA (reference sequence). This chain's CDR3 is CSARDYVTSGANVLTF. CDR3 nucleotide sequence: TGCAGTGCTAGAGATTACGTTACCTCTGGGGCCAACGTCCTGACTTTC.